The 8 T cell receptor beta chains given below trace back to one sample, sequenced in a study of neurological immune-mediated disorders. TCRdb redid the calling of the 5' RACE reads with MiXCR, one entry per CDR3 protein. The profile shows about 44,000 distinct CDR3 sequences, about 22% of them singletons. As for time point: technical triplicate 3. Sequenced input: PBMCs. Receptors originate from a man between 60 and 70 years old with HTLV-1-associated myelopathy (HAM/TSP).

This clonotype was found many times. The chain links TRBV5-6 to TRBJ1-2, with 12 bases fitting TRBD1. Germline lookup yields CDR1 SGHDT and CDR2 YYEEEE. This CDR3 is 17 amino acids long. The V and J ends lost 4 bases and 7 bases, in that order; junction bases with no gene match: 14. In DNA form, the CDR3 reads TGTGCCAGCAGCCTCCGGGACAGGGGGCGTATAGAGGGTGGCTACACCTTC. It specifies CASSLRDRGRIEGGYTF.

This clonotype was seen ten or more times. The V and J genes are TRBV29-1 and TRBJ2-3, with TRBD1 identical over 12 bases. This CDR3 has 17 residues. With V trimmed by 6 bases and J by 2 bases, 12 bases remained unmatched. Germline V gives CDR1 SQVTM, CDR2 ANQGSEA. CDR3 in amino acids: CSVSGTGGDGFTDTQYF. Here the CDR3 DNA reads TGCAGCGTCTCCGGGACAGGGGGCGACGGGTTCACAGATACGCAGTATTTT.

Ten or more counts support this clonotype. The rearrangement links TRBV5-6 to TRBJ2-1; no definite D call. V gave up 3 bases and J gave up 5 bases, with 12 bases separating them. The CDR3 length is 14 residues. From germline, CDR1 is SGHDT and CDR2 YYEEEE. CDR3 amino acids: CASSWMAQHNEQFF. The CDR3 nucleotides read TGTGCCAGCAGCTGGATGGCTCAGCACAATGAGCAGTTCTTC.

This clonotype was detected many times. The chain carries TRBV28 and TRBJ1-4, with 7 bases identical to TRBD1. The germline V gene has CDR1 MDHEN and CDR2 SYDVKM. The CDR3 is 15 residues long. The junction had 5 bases not matched to a gene; V was cut back by 3 bases and J by 4 bases. The CDR3 nucleotides are TGTGCCAGCAGTTTTCGGACAGGCAGTAATGAAAAACTGTTTTTT. Its translation is CASSFRTGSNEKLFF.

This clonotype was counted at least ten times. This chain links TRBV6-2 or TRBV6-3 with TRBJ2-2; 8 bases are a match to TRBD1. V was pared by 2 bases and J by 0 bases, with 11 bases of the junction left unmatched. Germline loops: CDR1 MNHEY, CDR2 SVGEGT. The CDR3 is 19 residues long. The DNA for the CDR3 is TGTGCCAGCAGTTACGGGCGACAGGGGCGGGTTTCGAACACCGGGGAGCTGTTTTTT. The encoded protein is CASSYGRQGRVSNTGELFF.

This clonotype was counted many times. The rearrangement joins TRBV20-1 to TRBJ2-7; possibly TRBD2 for D (6 bases). Germline V gene sequence: CDR1 DFQATT, CDR2 SNEGSKA (reference sequence). The germline V and J ends were trimmed by 6 bases and 7 bases, with 37 bases remaining between them. CDR3 length: 19 residues. The CDR3 sequence: CSAQRANPKMTGTLREQYF. Written as DNA, the CDR3 is TGCAGTGCCCAGAGGGCTAACCCGAAAATGACCGGGACTCTTCGTGAGCAGTACTTC.

The rearrangement links TRBV28 to TRBJ1-5; D possibly corresponds to TRBD1 (5 bases). V gave up 3 bases and J gave up 4 bases, with 16 bases separating them. The length of the CDR3 is 16 residues. Germline CDR1 reads MDHEN; CDR2 reads SYDVKM. CDR3 coding DNA: TGTGCCAGCAGTTTTGCCACAGGAGCCCCTAATCAGCCCCAGCATTTT. Residues: CASSFATGAPNQPQHF.

This clonotype was observed many times. The V call is TRBV5-1, the J call TRBJ1-1, with no clear D. The V end lost 3 bases, the J end lost 0 bases, and 6 bases lay between the germline ends. This CDR3 comprises 13 residues. CDR1 and CDR2 (germline): SGHRS, YFSETQ. CDR3 in amino acids: CASSSSMNTEAFF. CDR3 coding DNA: TGCGCCAGCAGCTCCTCCATGAACACTGAAGCTTTCTTT.